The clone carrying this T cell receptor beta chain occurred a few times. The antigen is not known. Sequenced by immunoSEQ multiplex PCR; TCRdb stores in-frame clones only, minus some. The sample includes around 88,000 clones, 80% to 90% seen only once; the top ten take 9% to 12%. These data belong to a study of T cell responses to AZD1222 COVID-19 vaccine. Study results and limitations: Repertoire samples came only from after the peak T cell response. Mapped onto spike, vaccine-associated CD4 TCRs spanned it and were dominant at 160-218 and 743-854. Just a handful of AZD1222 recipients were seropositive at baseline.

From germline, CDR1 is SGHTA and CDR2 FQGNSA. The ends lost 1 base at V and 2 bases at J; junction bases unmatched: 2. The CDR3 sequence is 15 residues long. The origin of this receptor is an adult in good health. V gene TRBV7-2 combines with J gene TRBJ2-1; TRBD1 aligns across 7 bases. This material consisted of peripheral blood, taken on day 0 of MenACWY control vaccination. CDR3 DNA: TGTGCCAGCAGCTTAGGGACAGGACCCTACAATGAGCAGTTCTTC. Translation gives CASSLGTGPYNEQFF.